A selection of T cell receptor beta chains follows, all from one sample in a study of cytomegalovirus exposure and HLA in healthy donors. Data came from immunoSEQ multiplex PCR; TCRdb stores just in-frame clones and leaves some out. Among about 120,000 clones listed, roughly three fifths were seen once. The specimen was PBMCs. These receptors all come from a man in his forties in good health and CMV-seropositive. CDR3s include the opening cysteine and the closing phenylalanine or tryptophan. A D gene is named only where the DNA matches it firmly. Some rows have no size entry. The others give once, few or many, or a class for an expanded clone.

size	V	J	D	DNA	CDR3
-	TRBV5-1	TRBJ2-7	TRBD2	TGCGCCAGCAGCTTGGCCTCTAGCGGGGGTGAGCAGTACTTC	CASSLASSGGEQYF
-	TRBV25-1	TRBJ2-1	-	TGTGCCAGCAGCAGGGGAGAGGATGAGCAGTTCTTC	CASSRGEDEQFF
-	TRBV27	TRBJ2-5	-	TGTGCCAGCAGTGGCCCTCAAGAGACCCAGTACTTC	CASSGPQETQYF
-	TRBV29-1	TRBJ1-6	TRBD1	TGCAGCGTTCGGACAGGAACCTATAATTCACCCCTCCACTTT	CSVRTGTYNSPLHF
-	TRBV28	TRBJ2-7	-	TGTGCCAGCAGTTTAACAGGTCCCTCCTACGAGCAGTACTTC	CASSLTGPSYEQYF
few	TRBV2	TRBJ2-2	-	TGTGCCAGCAGTGTGGACAGAGCGAACACCGGGGAGCTGTTTTTT	CASSVDRANTGELFF
-	TRBV18	TRBJ2-7	TRBD1	TGTGCCAGCTCTCCGGACAGGAACGAGCAGTACTTC	CASSPDRNEQYF
-	TRBV6-5	TRBJ1-1	-	TGTGCCAGCAGTTACGGTTCGGGGAGCACTGAAGCTTTCTTT	CASSYGSGSTEAFF
-	TRBV6-5	TRBJ2-7	TRBD1	TGTGCCAGCAGTTACTCTCGACAGGGGGGTGAGCAGTACTTC	CASSYSRQGGEQYF
few	TRBV28	TRBJ2-2	-	TGTGCCAGCAATGTCCACAGTCTCACCGGGGAGCTGTTTTTT	CASNVHSLTGELFF
-	TRBV5-4	TRBJ2-3	-	TGTGCCAGCAGCCGTAGCCGGAGGGACACAGATACGCAGTATTTT	CASSRSRRDTDTQYF
-	TRBV5-6	TRBJ2-7	TRBD1	TGTGCCAGCAGCCCACGACTGGGCGAGACAGGGGTTTACGAGCAGTACTTC	CASSPRLGETGVYEQYF
few	TRBV5-6	TRBJ1-4	TRBD1	TGTGCCAGCAGCCCGACAGGGGCAATTGAAAAACTGTTTTTT	CASSPTGAIEKLFF